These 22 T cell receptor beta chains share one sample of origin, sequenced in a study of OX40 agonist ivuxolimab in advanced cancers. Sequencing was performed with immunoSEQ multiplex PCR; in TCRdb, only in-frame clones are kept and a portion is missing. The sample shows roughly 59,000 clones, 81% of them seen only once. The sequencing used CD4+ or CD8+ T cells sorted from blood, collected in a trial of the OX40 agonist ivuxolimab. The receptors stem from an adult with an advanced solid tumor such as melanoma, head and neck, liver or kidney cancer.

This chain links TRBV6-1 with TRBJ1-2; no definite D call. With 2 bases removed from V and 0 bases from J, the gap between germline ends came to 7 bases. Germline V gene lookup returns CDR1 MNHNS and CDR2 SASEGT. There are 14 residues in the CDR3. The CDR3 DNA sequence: TGTGCCAGCAGTGAAATTGGCGCTAACTATGGCTACACCTTC. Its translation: CASSEIGANYGYTF.

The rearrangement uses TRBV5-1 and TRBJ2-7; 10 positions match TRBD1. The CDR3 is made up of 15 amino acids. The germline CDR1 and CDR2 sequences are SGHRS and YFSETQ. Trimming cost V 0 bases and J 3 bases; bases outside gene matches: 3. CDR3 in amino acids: CASSLGRTGGYEQYF. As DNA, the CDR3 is TGCGCCAGCAGCTTGGGACGGACAGGGGGCTACGAGCAGTACTTC.

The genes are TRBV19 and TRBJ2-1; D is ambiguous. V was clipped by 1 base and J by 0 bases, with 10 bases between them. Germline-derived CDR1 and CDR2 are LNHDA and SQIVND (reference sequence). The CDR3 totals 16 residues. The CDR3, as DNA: TGTGCCAGTAGTATAGGACGGGTGGACTCCTACAATGAGCAGTTCTTC. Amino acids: CASSIGRVDSYNEQFF. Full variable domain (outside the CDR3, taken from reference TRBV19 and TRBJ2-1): DGGITQSPKYLFRKEGQNVTLSCEQNLNHDAMYWYRQDPGQGLRLIYYSQIVNDFQKGDIAEGYSVSREKKESFPLTVTSAQKNPTAFYLCASSIGRVDSYNEQFFGPGTRLTVL.

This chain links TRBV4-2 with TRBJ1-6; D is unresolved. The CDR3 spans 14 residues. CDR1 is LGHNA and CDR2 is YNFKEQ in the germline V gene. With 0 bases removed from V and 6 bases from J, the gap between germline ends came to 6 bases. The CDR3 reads CASSQEQINSPLHF. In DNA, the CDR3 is TGTGCCAGCAGCCAAGAACAGATTAATTCACCCCTCCACTTT.

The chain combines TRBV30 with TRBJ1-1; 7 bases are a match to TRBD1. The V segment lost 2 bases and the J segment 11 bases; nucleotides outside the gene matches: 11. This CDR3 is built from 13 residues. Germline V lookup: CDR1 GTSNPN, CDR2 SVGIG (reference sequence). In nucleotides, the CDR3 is TGTGCCTGGAGTACAGGGTCCGGGACAGCCGCTTTCTTT. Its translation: CAWSTGSGTAAFF.

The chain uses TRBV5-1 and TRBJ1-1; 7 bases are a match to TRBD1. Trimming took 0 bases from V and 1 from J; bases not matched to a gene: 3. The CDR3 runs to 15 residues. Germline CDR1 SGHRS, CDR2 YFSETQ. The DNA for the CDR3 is TGCGCCAGCAGCTTGGAGGGGGCAAGGAACACTGAAGCTTTCTTT. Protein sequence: CASSLEGARNTEAFF.

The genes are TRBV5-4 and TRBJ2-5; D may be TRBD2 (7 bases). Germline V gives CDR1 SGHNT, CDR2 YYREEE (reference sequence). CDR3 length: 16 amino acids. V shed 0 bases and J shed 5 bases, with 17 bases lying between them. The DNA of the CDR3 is TGTGCCAGCAGCTTGGCCGGGGGAGGGGGGTACGAGACCCAGTACTTC. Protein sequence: CASSLAGGGGYETQYF. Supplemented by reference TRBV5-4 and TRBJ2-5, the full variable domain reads ETGVTQSPTHLIKTRGQQVTLRCSSQSGHNTVSWYQQALGQGPQFIFQYYREEENGRGNFPPRFSGLQFPNYSSELNVNALELDDSALYLCASSLAGGGGYETQYFGPGTRLLVL.

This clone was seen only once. DNA of the CDR3: TGTGCCAGCAGCTTAGGGACAGGGTCCCCCTTTGGCTACACCTTC. Translating it yields CASSLGTGSPFGYTF. The J gene is TRBJ1-2, the V gene TRBV7-9; 8 nucleotides line up with TRBD1. The CDR3 loop spans 15 amino acids. The V gene end was trimmed by 1 base and the J gene end by 7 bases; junction bases not matched to a gene: 8. Germline V gene data show CDR1 as SEHNR and CDR2 as FQNEAQ (reference sequence).

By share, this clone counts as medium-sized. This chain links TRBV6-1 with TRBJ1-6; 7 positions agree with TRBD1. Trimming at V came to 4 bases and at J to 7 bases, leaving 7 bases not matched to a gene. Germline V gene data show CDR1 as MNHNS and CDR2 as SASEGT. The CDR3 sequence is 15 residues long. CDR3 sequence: CASSGGDRKNSPLHF. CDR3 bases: TGTGCCAGCAGTGGCGGGGACAGAAAGAATTCACCCCTCCACTTT.

CDR3 DNA sequence: TGTGCCAGCAGCTTGACTAGCGGGGACAATGAGCAGTTCTTC. This codes for CASSLTSGDNEQFF. V usage is TRBV5-4 and J usage is TRBJ2-1; 10 nucleotides agree with TRBD2. The V segment lost 1 base and the J segment 5 bases; nucleotides outside the gene matches: 0. The CDR3 length is 14 residues. Germline CDR1 reads SGHNT; CDR2 reads YYREEE (reference sequence).

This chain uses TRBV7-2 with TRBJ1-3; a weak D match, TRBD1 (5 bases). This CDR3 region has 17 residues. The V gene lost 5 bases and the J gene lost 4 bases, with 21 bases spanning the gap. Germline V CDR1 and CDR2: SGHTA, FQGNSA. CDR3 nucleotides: TGTGCCAGCAGCGCAGGGTTTTCGCGGTTCACCGGAAACACCATATATTTT. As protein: CASSAGFSRFTGNTIYF. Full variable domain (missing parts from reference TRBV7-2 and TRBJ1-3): GAGVSQSPSNKVTEKGKDVELRCDPISGHTALYWYRQSLGQGLEFLIYFQGNSAPDKSGLPSDRFSAERTGGSVSTLTIQRTQQEDSAVYLCASSAGFSRFTGNTIYFGEGSWLTVV.

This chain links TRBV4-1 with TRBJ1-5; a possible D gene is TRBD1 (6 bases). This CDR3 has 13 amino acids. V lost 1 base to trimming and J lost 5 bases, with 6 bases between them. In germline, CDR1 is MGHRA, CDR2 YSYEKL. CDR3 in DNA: TGCGCCAGCAGCCAAGGGACAGATCAGCCCCAGCATTTT. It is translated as CASSQGTDQPQHF.

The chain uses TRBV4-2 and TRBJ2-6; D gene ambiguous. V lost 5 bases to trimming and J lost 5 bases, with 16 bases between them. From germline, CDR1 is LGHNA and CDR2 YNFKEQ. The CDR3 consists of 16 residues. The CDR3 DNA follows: TGTGCCAGCAGCTTGGTCGGGCCCGCCCGGGCCAACGTCCTGACTTTC. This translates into CASSLVGPARANVLTF.

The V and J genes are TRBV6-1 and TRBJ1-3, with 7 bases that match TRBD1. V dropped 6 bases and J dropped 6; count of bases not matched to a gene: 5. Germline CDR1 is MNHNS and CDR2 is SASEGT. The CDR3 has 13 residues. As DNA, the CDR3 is TGTGCCAGCAGGCAGGGGACAGAAAACACCATATATTTT. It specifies CASRQGTENTIYF.

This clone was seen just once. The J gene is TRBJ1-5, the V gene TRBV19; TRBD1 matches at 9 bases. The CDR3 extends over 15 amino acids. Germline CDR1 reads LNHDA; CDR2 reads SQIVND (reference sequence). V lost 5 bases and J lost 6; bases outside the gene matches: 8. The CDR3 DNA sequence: TGTGCCAGTAGTCCGGGACAGGGAAGGGGTCAGCCCCAGCATTTT. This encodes CASSPGQGRGQPQHF.

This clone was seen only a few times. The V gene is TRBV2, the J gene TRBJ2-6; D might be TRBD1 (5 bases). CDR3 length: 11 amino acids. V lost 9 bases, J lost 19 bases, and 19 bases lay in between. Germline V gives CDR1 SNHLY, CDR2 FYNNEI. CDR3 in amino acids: CASREGDSITF. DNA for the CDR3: TGTGCCAGTAGGGAAGGCGACAGCATTACTTTC. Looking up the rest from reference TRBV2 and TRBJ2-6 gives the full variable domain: EPEVTQTPSHQVTQMGQEVILRCVPISNHLYFYWYRQILGQKVEFLVSFYNNEISEKSEIFDDQFSVERPDGSNFTLKIRSTKLEDSAMYFCASREGDSITFGAGSRLTVL.

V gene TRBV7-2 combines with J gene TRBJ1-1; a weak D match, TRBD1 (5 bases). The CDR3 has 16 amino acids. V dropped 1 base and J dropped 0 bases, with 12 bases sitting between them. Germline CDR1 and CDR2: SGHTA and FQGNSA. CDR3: CASSLGAGFMNTEAFF. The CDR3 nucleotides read TGTGCCAGCAGCTTAGGAGCAGGGTTTATGAACACTGAAGCTTTCTTT.

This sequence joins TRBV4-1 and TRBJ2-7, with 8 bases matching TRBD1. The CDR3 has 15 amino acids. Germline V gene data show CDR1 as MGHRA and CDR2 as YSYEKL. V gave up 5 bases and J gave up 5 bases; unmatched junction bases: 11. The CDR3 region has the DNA TGCGCCAGCAGCTTGCGCCGGACAGGGTACGACGAGCAGTACTTC. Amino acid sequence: CASSLRRTGYDEQYF.

Here the CDR3 DNA reads TGTGCCAGCAGGTTGGGACAGGGAGTCACCGGGGAGCTGTTTTTT. This sequence encodes CASRLGQGVTGELFF. J is TRBJ2-2 and V is TRBV2, with 9 bases lining up with TRBD1. Germline lookup yields CDR1 SNHLY and CDR2 FYNNEI. The CDR3 sequence is 15 residues long. Unmatched junction bases numbered 6, after V lost 6 bases and J lost 4 bases.

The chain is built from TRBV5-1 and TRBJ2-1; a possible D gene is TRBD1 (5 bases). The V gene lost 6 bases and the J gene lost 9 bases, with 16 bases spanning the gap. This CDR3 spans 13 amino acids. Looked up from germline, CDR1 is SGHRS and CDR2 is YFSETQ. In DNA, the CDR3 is TGCGCCAGCACGTCCTCAAAAGACAGTGAGCAGTTCTTC. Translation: CASTSSKDSEQFF.

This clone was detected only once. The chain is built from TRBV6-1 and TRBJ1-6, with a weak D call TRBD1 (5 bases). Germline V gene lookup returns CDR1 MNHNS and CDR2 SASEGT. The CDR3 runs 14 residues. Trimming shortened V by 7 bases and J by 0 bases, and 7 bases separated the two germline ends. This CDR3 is CASTGRSYNSPLHF. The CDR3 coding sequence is TGTGCCAGCACAGGGCGCTCCTATAATTCACCCCTCCACTTT.

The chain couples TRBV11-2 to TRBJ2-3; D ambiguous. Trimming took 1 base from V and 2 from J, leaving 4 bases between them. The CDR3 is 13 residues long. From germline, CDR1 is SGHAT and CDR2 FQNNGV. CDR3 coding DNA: TGTGCCAGCAGCTTAGGTTTCACAGATACGCAGTATTTT. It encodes CASSLGFTDTQYF.